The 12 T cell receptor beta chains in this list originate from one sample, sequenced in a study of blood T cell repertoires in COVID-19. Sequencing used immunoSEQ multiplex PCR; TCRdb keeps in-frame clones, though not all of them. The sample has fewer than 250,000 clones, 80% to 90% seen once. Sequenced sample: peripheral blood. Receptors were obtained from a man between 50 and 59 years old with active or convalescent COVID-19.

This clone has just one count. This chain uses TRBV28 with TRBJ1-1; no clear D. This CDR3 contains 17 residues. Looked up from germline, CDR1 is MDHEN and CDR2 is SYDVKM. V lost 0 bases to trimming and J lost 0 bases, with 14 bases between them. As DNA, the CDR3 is TGTGCCAGCAGTTTATGGTCGATTACAGTCATGAACACTGAAGCTTTCTTT. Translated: CASSLWSITVMNTEAFF.

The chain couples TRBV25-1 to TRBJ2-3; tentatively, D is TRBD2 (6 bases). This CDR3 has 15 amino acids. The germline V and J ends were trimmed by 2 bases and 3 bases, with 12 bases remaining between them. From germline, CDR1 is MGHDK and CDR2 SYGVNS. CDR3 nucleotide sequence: TGTGCCAGCAGTGAAGTCCAGGGACTTACAGATACGCAGTATTTT. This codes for CASSEVQGLTDTQYF.

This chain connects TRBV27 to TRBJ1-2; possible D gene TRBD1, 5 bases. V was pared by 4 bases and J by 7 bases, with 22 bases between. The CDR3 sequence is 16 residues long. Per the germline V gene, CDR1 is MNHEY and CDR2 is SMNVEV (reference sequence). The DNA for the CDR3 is TGTGCCAGCAGTTCTCATAGAGAAGACAGATTTGGTGGCTACACCTTC. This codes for CASSSHREDRFGGYTF.

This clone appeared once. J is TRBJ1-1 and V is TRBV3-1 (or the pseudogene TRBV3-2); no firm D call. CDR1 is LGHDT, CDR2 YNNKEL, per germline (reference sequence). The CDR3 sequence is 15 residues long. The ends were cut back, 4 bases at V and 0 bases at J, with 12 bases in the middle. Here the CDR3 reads CASSRLSKLNTEAFF. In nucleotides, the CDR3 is TGTGCCAGCAGCCGGCTTTCCAAATTGAACACTGAAGCTTTCTTT.

The CDR3 is CASNPGLLRGSNYGYTF. The DNA of the CDR3 is TGTGCCAGCAACCCGGGACTTTTAAGGGGATCTAACTATGGCTACACCTTC. The J gene is TRBJ1-2, the V gene TRBV6-2 or TRBV6-3, with D maybe TRBD1 (5 bases). V gave up 7 bases and J gave up 0 bases, with 21 bases separating them. Germline CDR1 reads MNHEY; CDR2 reads SVGEGT. There are 17 residues in the CDR3.

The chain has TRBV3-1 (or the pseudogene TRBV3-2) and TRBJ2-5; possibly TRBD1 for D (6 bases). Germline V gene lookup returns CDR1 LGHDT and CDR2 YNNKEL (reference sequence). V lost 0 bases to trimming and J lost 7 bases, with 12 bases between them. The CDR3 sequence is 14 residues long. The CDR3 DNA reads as TGTGCCAGCAGCCAAGATCCACAGGGTTGGACCCAGTACTTC. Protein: CASSQDPQGWTQYF.

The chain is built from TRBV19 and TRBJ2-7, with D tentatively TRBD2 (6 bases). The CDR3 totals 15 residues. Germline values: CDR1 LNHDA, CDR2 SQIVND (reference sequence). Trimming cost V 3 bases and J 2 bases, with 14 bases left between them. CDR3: CASSMGGGFPYEQYF. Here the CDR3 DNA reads TGTGCCAGTAGTATGGGTGGGGGGTTTCCCTACGAGCAGTACTTC. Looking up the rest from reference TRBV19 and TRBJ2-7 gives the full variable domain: DGGITQSPKYLFRKEGQNVTLSCEQNLNHDAMYWYRQDPGQGLRLIYYSQIVNDFQKGDIAEGYSVSREKKESFPLTVTSAQKNPTAFYLCASSMGGGFPYEQYFGPGTRLTVT.

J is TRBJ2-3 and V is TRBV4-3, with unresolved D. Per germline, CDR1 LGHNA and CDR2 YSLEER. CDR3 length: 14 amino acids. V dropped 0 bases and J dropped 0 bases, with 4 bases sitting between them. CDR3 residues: CASSQESSTDTQYF. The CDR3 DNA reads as TGCGCCAGCAGCCAAGAATCTAGCACAGATACGCAGTATTTT.

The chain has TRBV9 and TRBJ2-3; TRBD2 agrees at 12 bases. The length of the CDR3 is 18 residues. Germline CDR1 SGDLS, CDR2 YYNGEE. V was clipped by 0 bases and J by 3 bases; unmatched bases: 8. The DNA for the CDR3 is TGTGCCAGCAGCGTAGGGACTAGCGGGATCGGGCTGACAGATACGCAGTATTTT. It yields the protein CASSVGTSGIGLTDTQYF.

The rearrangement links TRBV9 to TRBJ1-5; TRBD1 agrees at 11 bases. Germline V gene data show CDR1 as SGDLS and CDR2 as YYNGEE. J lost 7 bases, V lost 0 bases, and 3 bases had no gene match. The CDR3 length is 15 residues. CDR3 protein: CASSVGTGGRQPQHF. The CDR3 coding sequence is TGTGCCAGCAGCGTAGGGACAGGGGGCAGGCAGCCCCAGCATTTT.

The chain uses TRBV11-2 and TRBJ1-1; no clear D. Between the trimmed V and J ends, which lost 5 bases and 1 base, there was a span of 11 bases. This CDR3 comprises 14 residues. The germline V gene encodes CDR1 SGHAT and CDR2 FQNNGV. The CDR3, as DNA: TGTGCCAGCAGCCCCCCAGGCCCGAACACTGAAGCTTTCTTT. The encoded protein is CASSPPGPNTEAFF.

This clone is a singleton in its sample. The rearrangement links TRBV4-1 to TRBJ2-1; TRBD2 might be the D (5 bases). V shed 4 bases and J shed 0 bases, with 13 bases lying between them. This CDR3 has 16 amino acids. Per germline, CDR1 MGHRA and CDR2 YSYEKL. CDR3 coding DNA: TGCGCCAGCAGCCCGAGCGGTAGGAGCTCCTACAATGAGCAGTTCTTC. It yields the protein CASSPSGRSSYNEQFF.